A selection of T cell receptor beta chains follows, all from one sample in a study of T-cell memory formation after mild COVID-19. TCRdb itself ran the 5' RACE reads through MiXCR, one entry per CDR3 protein. The data show fewer than 600,000 distinct CDR3 sequences, less than 25% seen once. Sequencing was done on a sample of PBMCs or a T cell subset sorted from them (not recorded which). Receptor source: an adult woman who had mild COVID-19 (a few samples of this study predate the infection). Cell type and time point are not known. Both conserved end residues are part of each CDR3. The D gene is left open where the match is weak. Size tells how often a clone was seen (once, few, many) or the class of an expanded clone, and some rows leave it out.

j_call d_call clone_size v_call cdr3_nt cdr3_aa
TRBJ2-7 NA once TRBV25-1 TGTGCCAGCAGTGAATCCGACAGTACCTACGAGCAGTACTTC CASSESDSTYEQYF
TRBJ1-2 TRBD1 NA TRBV5-1 TGCGCCAGCAGCTTGACAGGGGAGCCTAACTATGGATACACCTTC CASSLTGEPNYGYTF
TRBJ2-3 TRBD2 NA TRBV3-1 TGTGCCAGCAGCCAAGATCCCCCTGCTAGCGGGAGGGATACGCAGTATTTT CASSQDPPASGRDTQYF
TRBJ2-7 TRBD1 few TRBV5-1 TGCGCCAGCAGCTTCGGACAGGGGGGGTTGGAGCAGTACTTC CASSFGQGGLEQYF
TRBJ1-6 NA NA TRBV5-1 TGCGCCAGCAGAGAGGCCTCTCGAAGGGACGGTAATTCACCCCTCCACTTT CASREASRRDGNSPLHF
TRBJ1-2 NA NA TRBV11-2 TGTGCCAGCAGCCCCGGGCGGCAGGGAGGTTATGGCTACACCTTC CASSPGRQGGYGYTF
TRBJ2-2 NA few TRBV4-3 TGCGCCAGCAGCCAAGATCCCCTAGGGGTCGACACCGGGGAGCTGTTTTTT CASSQDPLGVDTGELFF
TRBJ1-2 NA few TRBV29-1 TGCAGCGTTGAATGGCAGGTGGGGCCTTATGGCTACACCTTC CSVEWQVGPYGYTF
TRBJ2-1 NA few TRBV9 TGTGCCAGCAGCGTAGGGGGAGGAGTCTACAATGAGCAGTTCTTC CASSVGGGVYNEQFF
TRBJ2-7 NA many TRBV4-1 TGCGCCAGCAGCCAAGAGACCGGGGACCTGTATGCCGAGCAGTACTTC CASSQETGDLYAEQYF
TRBJ2-1 NA few TRBV3-1 TGTGCCAGCAGCCGAACGCGGAATGAGCAGTTCTTC CASSRTRNEQFF
TRBJ2-7 NA few TRBV7-8 TGTGCCAGCAGCCAAGGGGGTGACGAGCAGTACTTC CASSQGGDEQYF
TRBJ2-5 NA NA TRBV7-2 TGTGCCAGCAGCTTCCAGACTAGAAAAGAGACCCAGTACTTC CASSFQTRKETQYF
TRBJ2-7 NA few TRBV7-9 TGTGCCAGCAGCTTAGGGGACTTGACCTACTACGAGCAGTACTTC CASSLGDLTYYEQYF
TRBJ1-1 NA NA TRBV9 TGTGCCAGCAGCGTAGACGGGGGCTCAAGCGTGAACACTGAAGCTTTCTTT CASSVDGGSSVNTEAFF
TRBJ2-1 NA few TRBV24-1 TGTGCCACCAGTGACCCGGGACATCTTAACAATGAGCAGTTCTTC CATSDPGHLNNEQFF
TRBJ2-1 NA NA TRBV7-6 TGTGCCAGCAGCTTAGTAGAGGGGGGGAGGGCCGTTGAGCAGTTCTTC CASSLVEGGRAVEQFF
TRBJ2-7 NA few TRBV7-9 TGTGCCAGCAGCTTAACGTCAGTCGAGCAGTACTTC CASSLTSVEQYF
TRBJ2-7 TRBD2 few TRBV6-1 TGTGCCATCTATTCCCCGCGGGGGGGCTCGATGTACGAGCAGTACTTC CAIYSPRGGSMYEQYF
TRBJ2-2 TRBD1 NA TRBV12-3/TRBV12-4 TGTGCCAGCAGCACCGACAGGGGGCGAACCACCGGGGAGCTGTTTTTT CASSTDRGRTTGELFF
TRBJ1-5 TRBD1 NA TRBV20-1 TGCAGTGCTAGGAGAACAGGGGATCAGCCCCAGCATTTT CSARRTGDQPQHF
TRBJ1-5 TRBD1 few TRBV3-1 TGTGCCAGCAGCCGTGGACAGGGTACTCAGCCCCAGCATTTT CASSRGQGTQPQHF
TRBJ1-2 NA NA TRBV2 TGTGCCAGCAGGAACCACGAGGGACCAGGGGGCTACACCTTC CASRNHEGPGGYTF
TRBJ2-7 NA many TRBV12-3/TRBV12-4 TGTGCCAGCAGTTTATTGGGGGACGAGCAGTACTTC CASSLLGDEQYF
TRBJ2-5 TRBD2 NA TRBV3-1 TGTGCCAGCAGCCACGGCGGGGGCCAAGAGACCCAGTACTTC CASSHGGGQETQYF
TRBJ1-1 TRBD1 few TRBV6-5 TGTGCCAGCTCCATTCAGGGGGAGGGCACTGAAGCTTTCTTT CASSIQGEGTEAFF
TRBJ2-1 TRBD1 NA TRBV29-1 TGCAGCGTGGGGGACAGGCGAAAGAATGAGCAGTTCTTC CSVGDRRKNEQFF
TRBJ2-7 TRBD2 many TRBV12-3/TRBV12-4 TGTGCCAGCAGCCCTCAACTAGCGGACCTCTCCTACGAGCAGTACTTC CASSPQLADLSYEQYF
TRBJ2-1 TRBD2 NA TRBV5-1 TGCGCCAGCAGCTTGGCTTGGCTAGGGACTAGCGGGAACAAAGTCTACAATGAGCAGTTCTTC CASSLAWLGTSGNKVYNEQFF
TRBJ2-7 TRBD1 few TRBV6-6 TGTGCCAGCAGTTACCCCCGGGACAGGGGGCGGGTAGCGGGCATAGCCTACGAGCAGTACTTC CASSYPRDRGRVAGIAYEQYF
TRBJ2-1 TRBD2 NA TRBV4-3 TGCGCCAGCAGCCATGGACTAGCGGGGGAGCAGTTCTTC CASSHGLAGEQFF
TRBJ2-7 NA few TRBV7-2 TGTGCCAGCAGCCCACGGGACTTCTACGAGCAGTACTTC CASSPRDFYEQYF
TRBJ1-5 TRBD1 NA TRBV4-1 TGCGCCAGCAGCCCCCTGGACAGGGCTAATCAGCCCCAGCATTTT CASSPLDRANQPQHF
TRBJ1-2 NA NA TRBV6-5 TGTGCCAGCAGTCAAATCAGGGGAGTGAACTATGGCTACACCTTC CASSQIRGVNYGYTF
TRBJ2-7 TRBD1 NA TRBV6-5 TGTGCCAGCAGTCTCGGGACAGGGGGCTCCTACGAGCAGTACTTC CASSLGTGGSYEQYF
TRBJ1-1 TRBD1 few TRBV7-6 TGTGCCAGCAGCTTGTTTCCCGGACAGGCCGAAGCTTTCTTT CASSLFPGQAEAFF
TRBJ1-1 TRBD1 NA TRBV6-5 TGTGCCAGCAGGAAAGGACAGGGCCAGAACACTGAAGCTTTCTTT CASRKGQGQNTEAFF
TRBJ1-2 NA NA TRBV7-9 TGTGCCAGCAGCTTTTTGGGTGTGGGGATTGATGGCTACACCTTC CASSFLGVGIDGYTF
TRBJ2-2 NA few TRBV30 TGTGCCTGGAGTGCGGGGGGCACTAGTTTCACCGGGGAGCTGTTTTTT CAWSAGGTSFTGELFF
TRBJ1-4 NA once TRBV5-1 TGCGCCAGCAGCTTGAATGGCCTTCCGGAAAAACTGTTTTTT CASSLNGLPEKLFF
TRBJ1-4 NA few TRBV5-1 TGCGCCAGCAGCTTGGGACACTCTAATGAAAAACTGTTTTTT CASSLGHSNEKLFF
TRBJ2-6 NA NA TRBV4-3 TGCGCCAGCAGCCAAGATTTAGCCGACTCTGGGGCCAACGTCCTGACTTTC CASSQDLADSGANVLTF
TRBJ2-2 NA few TRBV7-9 TGTGCCAGCAGCTCGACAGACAACACCGGGGAGCTGTTTTTT CASSSTDNTGELFF
TRBJ2-3 NA NA TRBV7-9 TGTGCCAGCAGCTTGAAGGTGGCAGATACGCAGTATTTT CASSLKVADTQYF
TRBJ2-2 NA NA TRBV5-1 TGCGCCAGCAGCTTTGGGGCCAGCCTGCCCGGGGAGCTGTTTTTT CASSFGASLPGELFF
TRBJ2-5 NA NA TRBV29-1 TGCAGCGTTTTAACAGGTATCCAAGAGACCCAGTACTTC CSVLTGIQETQYF
TRBJ2-2 NA few TRBV3-1 TGTGCCAGCAGGCCCCGAGGAAGATGGAACACCGGGGAGCTGTTTTTT CASRPRGRWNTGELFF
TRBJ2-3 TRBD1 NA TRBV5-1 TGCGCCAGCAGCCCGTGGTGGCAGGGGGCAACAGATACGCAGTATTTT CASSPWWQGATDTQYF
TRBJ2-7 NA NA TRBV4-1 TGCGCCAGCAGCCAAGTGGGCAGGGCAGGCGACGAGCAGTACTTC CASSQVGRAGDEQYF
TRBJ2-2 TRBD2 many TRBV7-3 TGTGCCAGCCGGACCGACGGGGGGTCCGACACCGGGGAGCTGTTTTTT CASRTDGGSDTGELFF
TRBJ2-7 NA NA TRBV3-1 TGTGCCAGCAGAGTCGCCGGGCAAGGGGAGCAGTACTTC CASRVAGQGEQYF